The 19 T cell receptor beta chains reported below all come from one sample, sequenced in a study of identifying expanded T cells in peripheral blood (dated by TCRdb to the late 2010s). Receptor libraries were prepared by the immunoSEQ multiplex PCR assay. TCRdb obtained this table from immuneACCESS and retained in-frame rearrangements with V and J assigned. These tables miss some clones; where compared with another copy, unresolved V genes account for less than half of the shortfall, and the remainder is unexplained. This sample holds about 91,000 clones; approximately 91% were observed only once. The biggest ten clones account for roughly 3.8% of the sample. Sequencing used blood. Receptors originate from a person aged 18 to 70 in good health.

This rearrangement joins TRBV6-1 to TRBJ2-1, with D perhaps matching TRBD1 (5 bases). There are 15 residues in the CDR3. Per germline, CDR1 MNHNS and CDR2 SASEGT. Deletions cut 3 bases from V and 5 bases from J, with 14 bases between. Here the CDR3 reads CASSDLQGVNNEQFF. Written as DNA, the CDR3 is TGTGCCAGCAGTGATTTGCAAGGGGTAAACAATGAGCAGTTCTTC.

The DNA for the CDR3 is TGCGCCAGCATCAGCGGCGGGGGGGGCCCAGATACGCAGTATTTT. It is translated as CASISGGGGPDTQYF. The V gene is TRBV10-2, the J gene TRBJ2-3; TRBD2 agrees at 9 bases. Trimming removed 7 bases from V and 4 bases from J; junction bases left unmatched: 9. CDR1 is WSHSY and CDR2 is SAAADI in the germline V gene. The CDR3 loop spans 15 amino acids.

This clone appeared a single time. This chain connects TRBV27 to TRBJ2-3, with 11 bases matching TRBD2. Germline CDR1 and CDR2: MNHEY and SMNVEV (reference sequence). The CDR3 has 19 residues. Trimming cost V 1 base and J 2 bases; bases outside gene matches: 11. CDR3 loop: CASSLYPPGLAAYTDTQYF. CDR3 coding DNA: TGTGCCAGCAGTTTATATCCCCCGGGACTAGCGGCATACACAGATACGCAGTATTTT.

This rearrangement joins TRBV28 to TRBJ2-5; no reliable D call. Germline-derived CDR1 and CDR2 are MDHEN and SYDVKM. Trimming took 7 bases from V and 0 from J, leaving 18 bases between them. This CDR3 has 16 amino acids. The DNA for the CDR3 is TGTGCCAGCAACCCCCTTACAGTAAGGTACCAAGAGACCCAGTACTTC. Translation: CASNPLTVRYQETQYF.

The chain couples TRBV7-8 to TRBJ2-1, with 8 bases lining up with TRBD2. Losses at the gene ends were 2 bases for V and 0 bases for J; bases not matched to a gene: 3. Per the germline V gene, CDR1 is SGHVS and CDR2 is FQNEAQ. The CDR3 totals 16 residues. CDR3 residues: CASSLYRGGSYNEQFF. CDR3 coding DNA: TGTGCCAGCAGCTTATACCGGGGGGGCTCCTACAATGAGCAGTTCTTC. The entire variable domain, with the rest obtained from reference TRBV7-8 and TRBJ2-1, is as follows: GAGVSQSPRYKVAKRGQDVALRCDPISGHVSLFWYQQALGQGPEFLTYFQNEAQLDKSGLPSDRFFAERPEGSVSTLKIQRTQQEDSAVYLCASSLYRGGSYNEQFFGPGTRLTVL.

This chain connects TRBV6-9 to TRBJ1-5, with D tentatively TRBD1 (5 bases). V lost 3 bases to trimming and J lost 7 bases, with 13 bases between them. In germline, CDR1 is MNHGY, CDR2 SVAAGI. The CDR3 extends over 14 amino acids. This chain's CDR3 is CASSYHQGEQPQHF. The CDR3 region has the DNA TGTGCCAGCAGTTACCATCAGGGAGAACAGCCCCAGCATTTT.

The CDR3 DNA follows: TGCGCCAGCAGCCAAGGTGGGGATTCACCCCTCCACTTT. Translating gives CASSQGGDSPLHF. V is TRBV4-1 and J is TRBJ1-6; D call uncertain. The CDR3 extends over 13 amino acids. V was shortened by 1 base and J by 8 bases, with 6 bases between the two germline ends. The germline gives CDR1 MGHRA, CDR2 YSYEKL.

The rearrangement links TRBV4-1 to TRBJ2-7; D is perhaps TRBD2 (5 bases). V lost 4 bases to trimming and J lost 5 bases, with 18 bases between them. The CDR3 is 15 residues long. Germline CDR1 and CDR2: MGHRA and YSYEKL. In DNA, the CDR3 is TGCGCCAGCAGCCTTACGGACCGAACTAGGGACGAGCAGTACTTC. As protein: CASSLTDRTRDEQYF.

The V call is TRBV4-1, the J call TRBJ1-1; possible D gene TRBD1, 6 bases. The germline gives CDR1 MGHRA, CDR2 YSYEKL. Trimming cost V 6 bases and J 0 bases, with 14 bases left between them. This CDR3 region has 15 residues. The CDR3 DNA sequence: TGCGCCAGCAGGGCAACGGGACACCTGAACACTGAAGCTTTCTTT. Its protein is CASRATGHLNTEAFF.

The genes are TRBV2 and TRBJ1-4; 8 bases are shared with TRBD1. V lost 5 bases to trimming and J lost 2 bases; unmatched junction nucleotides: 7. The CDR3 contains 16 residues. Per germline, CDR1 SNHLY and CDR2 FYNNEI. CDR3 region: CASSWTGRSTNEKLFF. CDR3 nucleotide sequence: TGTGCCAGCAGTTGGACAGGGAGGTCGACTAATGAAAAACTGTTTTTT.

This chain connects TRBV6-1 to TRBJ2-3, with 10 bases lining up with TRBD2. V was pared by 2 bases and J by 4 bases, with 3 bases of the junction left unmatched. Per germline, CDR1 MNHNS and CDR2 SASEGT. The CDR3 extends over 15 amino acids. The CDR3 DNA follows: TGTGCCAGCAGTGAAAAGAGCGGGGGGGCAGATACGCAGTATTTT. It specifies CASSEKSGGADTQYF.

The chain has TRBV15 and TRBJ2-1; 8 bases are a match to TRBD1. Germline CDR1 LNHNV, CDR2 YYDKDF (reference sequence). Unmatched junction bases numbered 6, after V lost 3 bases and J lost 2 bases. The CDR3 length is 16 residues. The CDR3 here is CATSRDRAATYNEQFF. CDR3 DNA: TGTGCCACCAGCAGGGACAGGGCGGCAACCTACAATGAGCAGTTCTTC.

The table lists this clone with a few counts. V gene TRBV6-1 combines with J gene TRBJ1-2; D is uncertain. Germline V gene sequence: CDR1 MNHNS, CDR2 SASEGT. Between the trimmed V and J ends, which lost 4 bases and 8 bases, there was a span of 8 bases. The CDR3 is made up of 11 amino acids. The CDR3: CASSGGRGYTF. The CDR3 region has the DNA TGTGCCAGCAGTGGAGGCCGGGGCTACACCTTC.

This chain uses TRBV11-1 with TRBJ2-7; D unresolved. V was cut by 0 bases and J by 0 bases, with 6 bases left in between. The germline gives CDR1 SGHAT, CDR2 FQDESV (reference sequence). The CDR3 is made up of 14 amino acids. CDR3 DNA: TGTGCCAGCAGCTTAGCCGGCTACTCCTACGAGCAGTACTTC. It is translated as CASSLAGYSYEQYF.

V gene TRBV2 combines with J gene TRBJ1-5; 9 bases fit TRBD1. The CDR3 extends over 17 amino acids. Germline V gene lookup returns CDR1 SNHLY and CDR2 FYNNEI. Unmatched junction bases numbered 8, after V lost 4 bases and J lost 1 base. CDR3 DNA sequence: TGTGCCAGCAGTGCGGACAGGGGCGCTATAAGCAATCAGCCCCAGCATTTT. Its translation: CASSADRGAISNQPQHF.

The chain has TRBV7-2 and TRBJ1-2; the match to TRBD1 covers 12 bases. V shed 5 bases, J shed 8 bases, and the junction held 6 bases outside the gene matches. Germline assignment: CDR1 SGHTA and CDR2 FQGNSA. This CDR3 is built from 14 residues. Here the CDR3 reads CASSGRDRGRGYTF. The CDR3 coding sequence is TGTGCCAGCAGCGGCCGGGACAGGGGGCGCGGCTACACCTTC.

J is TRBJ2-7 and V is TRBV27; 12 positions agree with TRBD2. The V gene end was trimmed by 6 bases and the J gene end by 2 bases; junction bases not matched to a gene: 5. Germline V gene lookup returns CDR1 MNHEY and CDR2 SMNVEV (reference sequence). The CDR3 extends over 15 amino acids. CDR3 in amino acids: CASSPRLAGAYEQYF. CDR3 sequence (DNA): TGTGCCAGCAGCCCCCGACTAGCGGGGGCCTACGAGCAGTACTTC.

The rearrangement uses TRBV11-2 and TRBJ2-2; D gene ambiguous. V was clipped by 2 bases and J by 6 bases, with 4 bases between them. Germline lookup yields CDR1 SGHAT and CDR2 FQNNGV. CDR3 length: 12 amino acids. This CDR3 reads CASSLMPGELFF. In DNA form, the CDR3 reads TGTGCCAGCAGCTTAATGCCCGGGGAGCTGTTTTTT.

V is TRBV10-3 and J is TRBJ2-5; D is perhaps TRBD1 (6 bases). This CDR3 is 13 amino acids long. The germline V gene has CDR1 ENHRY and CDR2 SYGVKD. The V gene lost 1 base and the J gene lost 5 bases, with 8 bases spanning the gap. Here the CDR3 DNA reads TGTGCCATCAGTGAGTACAGGGTTGAGACCCAGTACTTC. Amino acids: CAISEYRVETQYF.